This TCR beta chain is drawn from a study of T cell responses to AZD1222 COVID-19 vaccine. Study-wide findings and caveats: Females outnumbered males among donors, who were mostly white British; clonal diversity was possibly underestimated.

With respect to this clone: Antigen unknown.

The method was immunoSEQ multiplex PCR; TCRdb's version includes in-frame clones alone and lacks a portion of them. The sample carries 95,000 to 110,000 clones, about nine tenths recorded once. Germline V gene lookup returns CDR1 KGHSH and CDR2 LQKENI. Deletions cut 3 bases from V and 8 bases from J, with 10 bases between. CDR3 length equals 12 residues. The chain uses TRBV18 and TRBJ1-1; D is possibly TRBD1 (6 bases). This sequence originates from an adult in good health. The sequences come from peripheral blood, collected on day 0 of AZD1222 vaccination. CDR3 DNA sequence: TGTGCCAGCTCACCGGGCCAGGGGGAAGCTTTCTTT. Amino acids: CASSPGQGEAFF.